Following are 3 T cell receptor beta chains from one sample sequenced in a study of OX40 agonist ivuxolimab in advanced cancers. TCRdb keeps only in-frame clones here, not all; method: immunoSEQ multiplex PCR. The profile shows more than 75,000 clones, around 84% of them singletons. Source: CD4+ or CD8+ T cells sorted from blood, taken in a trial of the OX40 agonist ivuxolimab. These receptor sequences come from an adult with an advanced solid tumor such as melanoma, head and neck, liver or kidney cancer.

The chain has TRBV11-2 and TRBJ2-2; 9 positions agree with TRBD2. This CDR3 is 16 amino acids long. Trimming at V came to 6 bases and at J to 6 bases, leaving 11 bases not matched to a gene. CDR1 and CDR2 (germline): SGHAT, FQNNGV. CDR3 sequence (DNA): TGTGCCAGCAGAGCTCCGCGGGGGGGCTTGGCCGGGGAGCTGTTTTTT. Translating it yields CASRAPRGGLAGELFF. Supplemented by reference TRBV11-2 and TRBJ2-2, the full variable domain reads EAGVAQSPRYKIIEKRQSVAFWCNPISGHATLYWYQQILGQGPKLLIQFQNNGVVDDSQLPKDRFSAERLKGVDSTLKIQPAKLEDSAVYLCASRAPRGGLAGELFFGEGSRLTVL.

The J gene is TRBJ1-2, the V gene TRBV7-2; tentatively, D is TRBD1 (5 bases). The CDR3 is 16 residues long. CDR1 and CDR2 (germline): SGHTA, FQGNSA. The V gene lost 5 bases and the J gene lost 2 bases, with 18 bases spanning the gap. CDR3 DNA sequence: TGTGCCAGCAGCCACCGGGGGGGAAAGGGAAACTATGGCTACACCTTC. Residues: CASSHRGGKGNYGYTF.

This chain uses TRBV7-2 with TRBJ1-5; D might be TRBD1 (6 bases). There are 14 residues in the CDR3. Germline loops: CDR1 SGHTA, CDR2 FQGNSA. V was shortened by 4 bases and J by 11 bases, with 18 bases between the two germline ends. The CDR3 DNA follows: TGTGCCAGCAGCTCGGACAGCCTCTCCCGGTCCCAGCATTTT. This codes for CASSSDSLSRSQHF.